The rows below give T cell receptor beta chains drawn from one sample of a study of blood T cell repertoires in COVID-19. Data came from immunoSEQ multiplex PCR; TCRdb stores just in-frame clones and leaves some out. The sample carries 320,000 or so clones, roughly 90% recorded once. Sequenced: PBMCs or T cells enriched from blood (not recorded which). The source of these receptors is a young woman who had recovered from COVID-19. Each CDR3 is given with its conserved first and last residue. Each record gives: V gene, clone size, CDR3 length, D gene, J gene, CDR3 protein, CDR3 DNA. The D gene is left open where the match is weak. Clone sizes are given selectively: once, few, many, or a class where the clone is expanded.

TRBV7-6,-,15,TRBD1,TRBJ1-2,CASSLSQGANYGYTF,TGTGCCAGCAGCCTGTCCCAGGGGGCGAACTATGGCTACACCTTC
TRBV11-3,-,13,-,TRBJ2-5,CASSATRQETQYF,TGTGCCAGCAGCGCGACACGGCAAGAGACCCAGTACTTC
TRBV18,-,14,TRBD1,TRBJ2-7,CASSPLDRHYEQYF,TGTGCCAGCTCACCACTGGACAGGCACTACGAGCAGTACTTC
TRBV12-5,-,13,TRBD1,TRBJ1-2,CASGEQGAYGYTF,TGTGCTAGTGGCGAACAGGGGGCGTATGGCTACACCTTC
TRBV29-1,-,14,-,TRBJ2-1,CSVLGGSGSNEQFF,TGCAGCGTTCTGGGGGGATCTGGGAGCAATGAGCAGTTCTTC
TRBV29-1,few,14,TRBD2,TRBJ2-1,CSGGLAGTYNEQFF,TGCAGCGGGGGACTAGCGGGGACCTACAATGAGCAGTTCTTC
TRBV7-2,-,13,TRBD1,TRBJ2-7,CASRQGASNEQYF,TGTGCCAGCAGACAGGGGGCCAGTAACGAGCAGTACTTC
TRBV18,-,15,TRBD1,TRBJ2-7,CASSPRQGAQNEQYF,TGTGCCAGCTCACCAAGACAGGGGGCTCAGAACGAGCAGTACTTC
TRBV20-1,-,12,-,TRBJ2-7,CSANDRHYEQYF,TGCAGTGCTAATGACAGACACTACGAGCAGTACTTC
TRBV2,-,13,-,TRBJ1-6,CATERMANSPLHF,TGTGCGACGGAGCGAATGGCTAATTCACCCCTCCACTTT
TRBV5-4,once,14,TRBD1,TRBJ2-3,CASERQGGTDTQYF,TGTGCCAGCGAACGACAGGGAGGCACAGATACGCAGTATTTT
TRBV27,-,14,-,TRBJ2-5,CASSHRRGRETQYF,TGTGCCAGCAGTCACCGGCGGGGGCGGGAGACCCAGTACTTC
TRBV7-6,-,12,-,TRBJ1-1,CASSSIRDEAFF,TGTGCCAGCAGCTCCATACGGGATGAAGCTTTCTTT
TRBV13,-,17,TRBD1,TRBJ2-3,CASSLGPTTGLTDTQYF,TGTGCCAGCAGCTTAGGCCCGACGACAGGGCTCACAGATACGCAGTATTTT
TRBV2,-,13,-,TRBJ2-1,CASGDPTGYEQFF,TGTGCCAGCGGGGATCCTACAGGGTATGAGCAGTTCTTC
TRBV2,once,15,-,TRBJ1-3,CASSELEGSGNTIYF,TGTGCCAGCAGTGAACTTGAGGGCTCTGGAAACACCATATATTTT
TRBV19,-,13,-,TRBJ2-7,CASSKRESYEQYF,TGTGCCAGTAGTAAGAGGGAGTCCTACGAGCAGTACTTC
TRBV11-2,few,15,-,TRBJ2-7,CASSLDRGGFHEQYF,TGTGCCAGCAGCTTAGACAGGGGTGGGTTCCACGAGCAGTACTTC
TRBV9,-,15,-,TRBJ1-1,CASSPNPLGNTEAFF,TGTGCCAGCAGCCCAAACCCCCTAGGGAACACTGAAGCTTTCTTT
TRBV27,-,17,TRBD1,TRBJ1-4,CASSLTGLAAFNEKLFF,TGTGCCAGCAGCTTGACAGGGCTGGCGGCGTTTAATGAAAAACTGTTTTTT
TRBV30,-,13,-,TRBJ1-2,CAWSEGVIYGYTF,TGTGCCTGGAGTGAGGGGGTGATCTATGGCTACACCTTC
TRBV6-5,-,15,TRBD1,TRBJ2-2,CASSKGQGGAGELFF,TGTGCCAGCAGTAAGGGACAGGGCGGGGCCGGGGAGCTGTTTTTT
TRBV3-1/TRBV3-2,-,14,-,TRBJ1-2,CASRADSHNYGYTF,TGTGCCAGCAGAGCCGACAGTCATAACTATGGCTACACCTTC
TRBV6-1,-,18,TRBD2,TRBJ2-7,CASSEGTGVRGGLNEQYF,TGTGCCAGCAGTGAAGGGACGGGTGTGCGGGGGGGCCTTAACGAGCAGTACTTC
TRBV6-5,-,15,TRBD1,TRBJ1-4,CASSYWGQGSEKLFF,TGTGCCAGCAGTTACTGGGGACAGGGGAGTGAAAAACTGTTTTTT
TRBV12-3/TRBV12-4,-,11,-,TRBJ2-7,CASSPGSEQYF,TGTGCCAGCAGTCCAGGGTCCGAGCAGTACTTC
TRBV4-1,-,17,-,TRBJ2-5,CASSQAAAGAGQETQYF,TGCGCCAGCAGCCAAGCGGCGGCAGGGGCCGGACAAGAGACCCAGTACTTC
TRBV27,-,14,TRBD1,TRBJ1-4,CASRGTVANEKLFF,TGTGCCAGCAGGGGGACAGTAGCTAATGAAAAACTGTTTTTT
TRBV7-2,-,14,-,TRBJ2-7,CASSLVSGGYEQYF,TGTGCCAGCAGCTTAGTTTCCGGGGGCTACGAGCAGTACTTC
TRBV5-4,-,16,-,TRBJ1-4,CASSLRDIQGNEKLFF,TGTGCCAGCAGCTTACGGGATATACAGGGTAATGAAAAACTGTTTTTT
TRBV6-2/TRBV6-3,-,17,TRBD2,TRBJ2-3,CASSPILSGGPTDTQYF,TGTGCCAGCAGTCCCATTCTCAGCGGGGGGCCCACAGATACGCAGTATTTT
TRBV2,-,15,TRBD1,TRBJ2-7,CASSDLTDRGYEQYF,TGTGCCAGCAGTGACCTAACGGACAGGGGTTACGAGCAGTACTTC
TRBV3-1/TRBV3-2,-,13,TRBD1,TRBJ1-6,CASSHRGQSPLHF,TGTGCCAGCAGCCACAGGGGACAGTCACCCCTCCACTTT
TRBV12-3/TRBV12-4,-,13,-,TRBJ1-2,CASSLGLSYGYTF,TGTGCCAGCAGTTTAGGTTTGAGCTATGGCTACACCTTC